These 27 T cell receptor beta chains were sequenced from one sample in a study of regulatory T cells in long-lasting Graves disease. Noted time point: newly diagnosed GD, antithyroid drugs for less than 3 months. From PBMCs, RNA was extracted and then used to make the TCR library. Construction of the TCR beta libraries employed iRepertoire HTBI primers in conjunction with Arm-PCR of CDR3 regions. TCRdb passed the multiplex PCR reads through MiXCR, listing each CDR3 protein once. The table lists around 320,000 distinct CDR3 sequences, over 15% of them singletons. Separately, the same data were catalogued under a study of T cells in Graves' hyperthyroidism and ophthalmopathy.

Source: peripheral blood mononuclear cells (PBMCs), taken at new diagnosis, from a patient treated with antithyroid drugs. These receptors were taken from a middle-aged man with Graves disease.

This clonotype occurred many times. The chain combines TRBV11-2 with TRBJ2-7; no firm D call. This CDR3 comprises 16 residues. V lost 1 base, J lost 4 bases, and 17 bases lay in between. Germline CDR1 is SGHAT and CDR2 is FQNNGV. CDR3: CASSLGLGQDRYEQYF. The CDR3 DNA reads TGTGCCAGCAGCTTAGGCTTGGGCCAGGACCGGTACGAGCAGTACTTC.

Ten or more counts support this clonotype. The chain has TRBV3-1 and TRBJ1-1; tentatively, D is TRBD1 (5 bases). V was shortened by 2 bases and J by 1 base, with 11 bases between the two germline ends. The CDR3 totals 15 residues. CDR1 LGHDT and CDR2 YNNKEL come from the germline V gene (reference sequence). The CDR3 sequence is CASSQIRGGNTEAFF. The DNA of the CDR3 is TGTGCCAGCAGCCAAATTCGGGGCGGGAACACTGAAGCTTTCTTT.

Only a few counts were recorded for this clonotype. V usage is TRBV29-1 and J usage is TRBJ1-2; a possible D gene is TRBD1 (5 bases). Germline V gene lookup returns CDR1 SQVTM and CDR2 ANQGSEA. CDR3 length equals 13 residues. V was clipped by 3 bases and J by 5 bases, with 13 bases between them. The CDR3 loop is CSVDSDGGYGYTF. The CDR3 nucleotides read TGCAGCGTTGACTCTGACGGGGGATATGGCTACACCTTC.

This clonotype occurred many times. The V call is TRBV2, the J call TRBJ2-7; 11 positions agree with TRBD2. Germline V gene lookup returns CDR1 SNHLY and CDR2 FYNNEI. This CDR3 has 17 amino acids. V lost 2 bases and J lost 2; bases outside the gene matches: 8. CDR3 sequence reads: CASSETPSGGQAYEQYF. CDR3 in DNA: TGTGCCAGCAGTGAAACCCCTAGCGGGGGGCAAGCCTACGAGCAGTACTTC.

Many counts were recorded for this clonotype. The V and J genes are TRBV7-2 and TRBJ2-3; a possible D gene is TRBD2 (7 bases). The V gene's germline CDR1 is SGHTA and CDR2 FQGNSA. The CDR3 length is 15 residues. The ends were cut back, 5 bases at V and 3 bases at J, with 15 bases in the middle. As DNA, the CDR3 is TGTGCCAGCAGCCGGGGAGGGGGGCATACAGATACGCAGTATTTT. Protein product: CASSRGGGHTDTQYF.

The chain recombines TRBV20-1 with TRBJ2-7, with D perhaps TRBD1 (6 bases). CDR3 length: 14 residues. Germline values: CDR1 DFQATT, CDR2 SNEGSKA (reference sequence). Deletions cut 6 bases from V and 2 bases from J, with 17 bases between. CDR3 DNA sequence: TGCAGTGCCCAACCTACAGGGTCAGCCTACGAGCAGTACTTC. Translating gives CSAQPTGSAYEQYF.

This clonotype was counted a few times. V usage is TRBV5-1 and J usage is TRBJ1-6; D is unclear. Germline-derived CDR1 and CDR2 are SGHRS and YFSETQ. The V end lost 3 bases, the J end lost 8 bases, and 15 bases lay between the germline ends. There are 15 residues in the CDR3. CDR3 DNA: TGCGCCAGCAGCTCGGCCGGGCCGAGCTATTCACCCCTCCACTTT. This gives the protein CASSSAGPSYSPLHF.

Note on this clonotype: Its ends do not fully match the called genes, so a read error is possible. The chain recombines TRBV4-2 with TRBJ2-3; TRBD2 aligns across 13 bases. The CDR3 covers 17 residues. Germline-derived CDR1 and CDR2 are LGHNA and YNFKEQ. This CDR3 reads CDSSRAGTSGVEDTQYF. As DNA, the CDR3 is TGTGACAGCAGCCGAGCCGGGACTAGCGGGGTTGAAGATACGCAGTATTTT.

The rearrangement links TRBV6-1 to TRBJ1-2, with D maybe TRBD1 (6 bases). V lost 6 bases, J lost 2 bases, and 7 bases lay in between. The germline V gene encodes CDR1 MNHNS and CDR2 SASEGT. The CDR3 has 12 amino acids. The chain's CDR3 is CASSGQNYGYTF. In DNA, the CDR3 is TGTGCCAGCAGCGGACAGAACTATGGCTACACCTTC.

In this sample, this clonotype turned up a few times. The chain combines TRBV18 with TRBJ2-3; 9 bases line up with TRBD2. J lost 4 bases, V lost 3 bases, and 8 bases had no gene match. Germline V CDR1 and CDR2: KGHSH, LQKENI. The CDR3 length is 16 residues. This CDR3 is CASSPLLAGSADTQYF. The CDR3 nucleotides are TGTGCCAGCTCACCCCTACTAGCGGGCTCGGCAGATACGCAGTATTTT.

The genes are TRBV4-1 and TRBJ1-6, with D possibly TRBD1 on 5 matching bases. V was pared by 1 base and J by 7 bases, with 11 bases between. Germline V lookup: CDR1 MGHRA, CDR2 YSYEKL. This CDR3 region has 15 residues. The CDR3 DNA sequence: TGCGCCAGCAGCCAAGGTCCCAGGGAGAATTCACCCCTCCACTTT. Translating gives CASSQGPRENSPLHF.

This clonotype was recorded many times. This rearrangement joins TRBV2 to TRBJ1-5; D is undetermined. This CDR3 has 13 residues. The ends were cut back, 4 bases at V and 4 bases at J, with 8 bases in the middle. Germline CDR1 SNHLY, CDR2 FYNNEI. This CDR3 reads CASSGNSNQPQHF. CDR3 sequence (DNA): TGTGCCAGCAGTGGGAACAGTAATCAGCCCCAGCATTTT.

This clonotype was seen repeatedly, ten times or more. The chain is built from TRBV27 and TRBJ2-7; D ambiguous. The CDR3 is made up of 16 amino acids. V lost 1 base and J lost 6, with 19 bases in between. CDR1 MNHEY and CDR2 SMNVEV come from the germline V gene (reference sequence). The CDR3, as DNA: TGTGCCAGCAGTTTATTTCGGGCCTTAAGTGGTGGCGAGCAGTACTTC. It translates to CASSLFRALSGGEQYF.

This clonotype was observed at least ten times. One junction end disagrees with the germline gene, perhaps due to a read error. The CDR3 loop is CASSPDRHEQYF. The CDR3 DNA reads as TGTGCCAGCAGCCCGGACAGGCATGAGCAGTACTTC. The chain couples TRBV5-1 to TRBJ2-7; 7 bases are a match to TRBD1. This CDR3 has 12 residues. CDR1 is SGHRS, CDR2 YFSETQ, per germline.

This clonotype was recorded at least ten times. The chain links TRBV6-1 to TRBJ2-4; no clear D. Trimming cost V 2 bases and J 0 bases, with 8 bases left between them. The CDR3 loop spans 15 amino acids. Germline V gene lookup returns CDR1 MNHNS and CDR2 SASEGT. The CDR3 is CASSEQSVAKNIQYF. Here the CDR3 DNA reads TGTGCCAGCAGTGAACAATCCGTAGCCAAAAACATTCAGTACTTC.

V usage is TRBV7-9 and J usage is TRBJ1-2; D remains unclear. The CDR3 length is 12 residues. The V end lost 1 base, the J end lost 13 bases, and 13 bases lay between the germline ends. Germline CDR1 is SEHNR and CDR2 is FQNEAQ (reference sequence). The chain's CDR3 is CASSLGMGSSTF. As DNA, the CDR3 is TGTGCCAGCAGCTTAGGAATGGGCAGCTCCACCTTC.

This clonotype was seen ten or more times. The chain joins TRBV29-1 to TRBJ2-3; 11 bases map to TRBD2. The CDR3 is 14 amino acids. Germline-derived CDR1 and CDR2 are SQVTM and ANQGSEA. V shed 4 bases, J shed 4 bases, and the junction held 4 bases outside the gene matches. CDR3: CSVGLAGPADTQYF. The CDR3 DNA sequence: TGCAGCGTTGGACTAGCGGGACCTGCAGATACGCAGTATTTT.

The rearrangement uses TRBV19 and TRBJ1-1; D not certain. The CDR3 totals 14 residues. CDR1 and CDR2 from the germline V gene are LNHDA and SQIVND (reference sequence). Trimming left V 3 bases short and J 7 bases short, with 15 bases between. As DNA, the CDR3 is TGTGCCAGTAGTATCCCCAGGATGAACGGTGAAGCTTTCTTT. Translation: CASSIPRMNGEAFF.

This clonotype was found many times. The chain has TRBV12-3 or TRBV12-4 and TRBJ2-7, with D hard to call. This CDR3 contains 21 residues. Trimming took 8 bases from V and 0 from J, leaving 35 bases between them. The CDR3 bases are TGTGCCAGCGGCCCCTTGCCGGGCCGAATTAACCCATCCCGGAGCTCCTACGAGCAGTACTTC. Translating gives CASGPLPGRINPSRSSYEQYF.

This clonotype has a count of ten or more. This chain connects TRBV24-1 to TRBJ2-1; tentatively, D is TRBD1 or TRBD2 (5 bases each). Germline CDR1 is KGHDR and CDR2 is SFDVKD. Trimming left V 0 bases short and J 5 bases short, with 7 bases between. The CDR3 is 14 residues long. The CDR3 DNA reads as TGTGCCACCAGTGATTTGGGGGGAGACAATGAGCAGTTCTTC. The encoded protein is CATSDLGGDNEQFF.

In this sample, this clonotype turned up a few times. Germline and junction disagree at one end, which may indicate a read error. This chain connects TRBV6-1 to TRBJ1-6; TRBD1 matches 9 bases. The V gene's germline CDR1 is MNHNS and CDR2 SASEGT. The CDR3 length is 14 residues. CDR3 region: CTSTLDRGNSPLHF. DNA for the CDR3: TGTACCAGCACCCTCGACAGGGGGAATTCACCCCTCCACTTT.

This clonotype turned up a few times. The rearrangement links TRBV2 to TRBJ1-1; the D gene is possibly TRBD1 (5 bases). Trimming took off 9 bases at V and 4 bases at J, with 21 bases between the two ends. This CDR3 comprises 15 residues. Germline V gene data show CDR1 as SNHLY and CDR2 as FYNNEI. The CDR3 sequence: CASHKERGSTTEAFF. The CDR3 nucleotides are TGTGCCAGTCATAAAGAGCGGGGGTCCACCACTGAAGCTTTCTTT.

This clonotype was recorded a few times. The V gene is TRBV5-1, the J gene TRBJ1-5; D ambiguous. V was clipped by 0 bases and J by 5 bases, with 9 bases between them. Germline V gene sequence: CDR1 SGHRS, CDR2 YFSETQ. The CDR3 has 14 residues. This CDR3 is CASSLGEFDQPQHF. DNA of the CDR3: TGCGCCAGCAGCTTGGGGGAATTCGATCAGCCCCAGCATTTT.

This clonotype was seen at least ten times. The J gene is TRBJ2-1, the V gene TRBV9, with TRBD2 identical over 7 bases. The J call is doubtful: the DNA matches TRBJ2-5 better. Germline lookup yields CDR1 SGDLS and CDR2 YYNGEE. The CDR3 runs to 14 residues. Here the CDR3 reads CASSVAWGGETQYF. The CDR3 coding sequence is TGTGCCAGCAGCGTAGCTTGGGGGGGAGAGACCCAGTACTTC.

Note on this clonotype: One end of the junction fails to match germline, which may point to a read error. CDR3 sequence reads: CSARDPGLAGVTGTQYF. CDR3 nucleotides: TGCAGTGCTAGAGACCCGGGACTAGCGGGGGTCACAGGTACGCAGTATTTT. V and J are TRBV20-1 and TRBJ2-3, with 14 bases identical to TRBD2. The CDR3 totals 17 residues. Germline V gene lookup returns CDR1 DFQATT and CDR2 SNEGSKA (reference sequence).

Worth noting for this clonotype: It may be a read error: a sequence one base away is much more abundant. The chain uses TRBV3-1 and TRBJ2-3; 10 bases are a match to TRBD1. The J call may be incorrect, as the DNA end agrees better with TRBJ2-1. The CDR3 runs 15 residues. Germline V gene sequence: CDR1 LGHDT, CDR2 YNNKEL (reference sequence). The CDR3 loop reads CASSQTGGAYNKQFF. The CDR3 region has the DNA TGTGCCAGCAGCCAGACAGGGGGCGCTTACAATAAGCAGTTCTTC.

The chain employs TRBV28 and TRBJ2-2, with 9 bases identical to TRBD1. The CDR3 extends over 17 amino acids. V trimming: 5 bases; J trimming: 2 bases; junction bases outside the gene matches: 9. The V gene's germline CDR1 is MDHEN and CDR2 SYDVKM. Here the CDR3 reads CASSVTPGQGNTGELFF. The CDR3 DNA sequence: TGTGCCAGCAGTGTTACGCCGGGACAGGGTAACACCGGGGAGCTGTTTTTT.